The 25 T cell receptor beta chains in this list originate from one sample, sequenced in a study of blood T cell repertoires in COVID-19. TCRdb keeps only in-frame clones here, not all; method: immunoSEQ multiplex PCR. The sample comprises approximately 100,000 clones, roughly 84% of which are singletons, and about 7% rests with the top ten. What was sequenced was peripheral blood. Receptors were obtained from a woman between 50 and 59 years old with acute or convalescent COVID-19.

In DNA form, the CDR3 reads TGTGCCAGCAGCTTAGAGAGGACTGAAGCTTTCTTT. Protein sequence: CASSLERTEAFF. The chain carries TRBV7-9 and TRBJ1-1; D gene ambiguous. The CDR3 loop spans 12 amino acids. The germline V gene has CDR1 SEHNR and CDR2 FQNEAQ (reference sequence). The V gene lost 1 base and the J gene lost 5 bases, with 5 bases spanning the gap. The complete variable domain, with remaining parts taken from reference TRBV7-9 and TRBJ1-1, reads DTGVSQNPRHKITKRGQNVTFRCDPISEHNRLYWYRQTLGQGPEFLTYFQNEAQLEKSRLLSDRFSAERPKGSFSTLEIQRTEQGDSAMYLCASSLERTEAFFGQGTRLTVV.

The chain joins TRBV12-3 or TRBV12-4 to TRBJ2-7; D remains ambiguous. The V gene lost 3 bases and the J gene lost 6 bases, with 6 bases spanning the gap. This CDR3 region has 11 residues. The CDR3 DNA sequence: TGTGCCAGCAGTTTTGGGCTCGAGCAGTACTTC. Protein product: CASSFGLEQYF.

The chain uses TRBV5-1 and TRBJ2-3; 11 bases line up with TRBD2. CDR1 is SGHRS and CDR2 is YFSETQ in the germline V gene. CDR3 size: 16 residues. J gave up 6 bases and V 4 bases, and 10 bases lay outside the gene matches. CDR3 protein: CASSRWTSGSPDTQYF. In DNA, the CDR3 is TGCGCCAGCAGCCGCTGGACTAGCGGGTCCCCGGATACGCAGTATTTT.

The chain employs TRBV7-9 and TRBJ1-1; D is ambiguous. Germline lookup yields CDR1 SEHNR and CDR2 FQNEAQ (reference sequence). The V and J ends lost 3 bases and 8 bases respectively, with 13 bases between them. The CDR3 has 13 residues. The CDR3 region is CASSFLVYSEAFF. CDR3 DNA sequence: TGTGCCAGCAGCTTCTTGGTCTACTCCGAAGCTTTCTTT.

The CDR3 region is CASSITRATEAFF. The CDR3 region has the DNA TGTGCCAGTAGTATTACCAGGGCCACTGAAGCTTTCTTT. The chain couples TRBV19 to TRBJ1-1, with D maybe TRBD1 (5 bases). Per germline, CDR1 LNHDA and CDR2 SQIVND (reference sequence). This CDR3 is built from 13 residues. Trimming stripped 3 bases from V and 4 bases from J, with 9 bases between.

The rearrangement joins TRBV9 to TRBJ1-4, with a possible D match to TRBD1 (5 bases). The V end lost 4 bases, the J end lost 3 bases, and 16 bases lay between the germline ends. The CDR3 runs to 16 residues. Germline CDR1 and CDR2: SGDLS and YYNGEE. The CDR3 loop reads CASSPSGWGANEKLFF. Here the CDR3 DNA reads TGTGCCAGCAGCCCATCGGGTTGGGGGGCTAATGAAAAACTGTTTTTT.

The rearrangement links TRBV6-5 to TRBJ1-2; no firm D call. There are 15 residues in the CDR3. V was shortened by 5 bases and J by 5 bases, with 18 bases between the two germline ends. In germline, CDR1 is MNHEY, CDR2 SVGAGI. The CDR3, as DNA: TGTGCCAGCAGTACACGGGAGGTGGGCCGTTATGGCTACACCTTC. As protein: CASSTREVGRYGYTF.

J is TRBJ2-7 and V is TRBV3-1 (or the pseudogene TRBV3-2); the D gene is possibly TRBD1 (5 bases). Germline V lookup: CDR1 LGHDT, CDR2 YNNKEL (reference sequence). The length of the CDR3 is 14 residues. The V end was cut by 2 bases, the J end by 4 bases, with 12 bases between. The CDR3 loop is CASSQNQGNYEQYF. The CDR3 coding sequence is TGTGCCAGCAGCCAAAATCAGGGCAATTACGAGCAGTACTTC.

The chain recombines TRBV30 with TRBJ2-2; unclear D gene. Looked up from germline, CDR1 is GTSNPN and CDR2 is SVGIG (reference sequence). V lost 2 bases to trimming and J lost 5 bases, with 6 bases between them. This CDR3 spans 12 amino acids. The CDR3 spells CAWSRETGELFF. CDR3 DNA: TGTGCCTGGAGTCGAGAAACCGGGGAGCTGTTTTTT. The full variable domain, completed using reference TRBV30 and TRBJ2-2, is SQTIHQWPATLVQPVGSPLSLECTVEGTSNPNLYWYRQAAGRGLQLLFYSVGIGQISSEVPQNLSASRPQDRQFILSSKKLLLSDSGFYLCAWSRETGELFFGEGSRLTVL.

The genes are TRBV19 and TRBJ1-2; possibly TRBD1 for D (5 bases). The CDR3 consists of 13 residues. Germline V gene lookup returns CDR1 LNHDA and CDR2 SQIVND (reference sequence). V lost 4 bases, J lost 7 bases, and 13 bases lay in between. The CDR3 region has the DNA TGTGCCAGTAGTAGGCCAGGGTTGAGTGGCTACACCTTC. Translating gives CASSRPGLSGYTF.

Here the CDR3 reads CASKDRSNQPQHF. DNA for the CDR3: TGTGCCAGTAAAGACAGGAGTAATCAGCCCCAGCATTTT. V gene TRBV19 combines with J gene TRBJ1-5; TRBD1 is a possible D gene (6 bases). CDR1 and CDR2 (germline): LNHDA, SQIVND (reference sequence). The V end lost 7 bases, the J end lost 4 bases, and 11 bases lay between the germline ends. CDR3 length equals 13 residues.

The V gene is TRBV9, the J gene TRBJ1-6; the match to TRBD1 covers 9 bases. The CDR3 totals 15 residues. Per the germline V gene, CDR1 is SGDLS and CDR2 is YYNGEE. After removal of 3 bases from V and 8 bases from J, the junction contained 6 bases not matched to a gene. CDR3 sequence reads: CASSATGQGYSPLHF. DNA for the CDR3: TGTGCCAGCAGCGCCACGGGACAGGGTTATTCACCCCTCCACTTT. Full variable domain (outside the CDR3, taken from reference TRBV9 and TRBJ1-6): DSGVTQTPKHLITATGQRVTLRCSPRSGDLSVYWYQQSLDQGLQFLIQYYNGEERAKGNILERFSAQQFPDLHSELNLSSLELGDSALYFCASSATGQGYSPLHFGNGTRLTVT.

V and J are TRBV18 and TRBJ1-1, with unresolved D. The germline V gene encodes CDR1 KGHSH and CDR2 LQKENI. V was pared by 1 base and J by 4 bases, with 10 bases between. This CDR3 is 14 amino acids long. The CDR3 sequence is CASSPQSEATEAFF. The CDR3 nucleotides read TGTGCCAGCTCACCACAGAGCGAAGCCACTGAAGCTTTCTTT. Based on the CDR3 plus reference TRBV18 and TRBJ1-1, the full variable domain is NAGVMQNPRHLVRRRGQEARLRCSPMKGHSHVYWYRQLPEEGLKFMVYLQKENIIDESGMPKERFSAEFPKEGPSILRIQQVVRGDSAAYFCASSPQSEATEAFFGQGTRLTVV.

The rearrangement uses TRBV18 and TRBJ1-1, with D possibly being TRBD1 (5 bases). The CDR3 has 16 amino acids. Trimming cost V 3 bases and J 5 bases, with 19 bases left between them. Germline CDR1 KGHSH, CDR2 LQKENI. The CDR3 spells CASSPQRRQGGTEAFF. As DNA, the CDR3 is TGTGCCAGCTCACCCCAACGTCGGCAGGGAGGAACTGAAGCTTTCTTT. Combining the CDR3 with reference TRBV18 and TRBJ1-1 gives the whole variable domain NAGVMQNPRHLVRRRGQEARLRCSPMKGHSHVYWYRQLPEEGLKFMVYLQKENIIDESGMPKERFSAEFPKEGPSILRIQQVVRGDSAAYFCASSPQRRQGGTEAFFGQGTRLTVV.

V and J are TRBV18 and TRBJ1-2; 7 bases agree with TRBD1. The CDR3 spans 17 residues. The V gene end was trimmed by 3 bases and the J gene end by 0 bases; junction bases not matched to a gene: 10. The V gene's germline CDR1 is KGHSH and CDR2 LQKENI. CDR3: CASSPGRGPQANYGYTF. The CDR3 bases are TGTGCCAGCTCACCGGGAAGGGGGCCCCAAGCTAACTATGGCTACACCTTC.

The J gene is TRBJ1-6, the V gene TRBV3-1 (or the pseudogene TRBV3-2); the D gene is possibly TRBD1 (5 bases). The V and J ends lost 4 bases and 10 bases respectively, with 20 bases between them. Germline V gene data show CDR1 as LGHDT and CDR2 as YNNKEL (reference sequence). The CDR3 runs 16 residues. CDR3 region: CASSPKERGGDSPLHF. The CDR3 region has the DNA TGTGCCAGCAGCCCAAAAGAAAGGGGAGGGGACTCACCCCTCCACTTT.

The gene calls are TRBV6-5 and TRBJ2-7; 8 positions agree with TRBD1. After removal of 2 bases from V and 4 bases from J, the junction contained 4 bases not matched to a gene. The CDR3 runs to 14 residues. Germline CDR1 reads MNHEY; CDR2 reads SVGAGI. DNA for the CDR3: TGTGCCAGCAGTTACGGGCAGGGGGCTTACGAGCAGTACTTC. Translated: CASSYGQGAYEQYF.

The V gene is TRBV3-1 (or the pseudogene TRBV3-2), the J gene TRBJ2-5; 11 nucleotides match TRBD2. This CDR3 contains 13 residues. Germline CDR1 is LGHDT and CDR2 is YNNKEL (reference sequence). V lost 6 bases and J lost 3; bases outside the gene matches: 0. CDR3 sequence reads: CASRLAGEETQYF. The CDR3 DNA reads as TGTGCCAGCAGACTAGCGGGGGAAGAGACCCAGTACTTC.

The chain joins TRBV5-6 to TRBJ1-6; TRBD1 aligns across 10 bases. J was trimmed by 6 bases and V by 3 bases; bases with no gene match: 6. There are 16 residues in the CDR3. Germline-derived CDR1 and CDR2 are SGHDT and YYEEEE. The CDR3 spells CASSSPGTGANSPLHF. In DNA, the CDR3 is TGTGCCAGCAGCTCCCCCGGGACAGGGGCTAATTCACCCCTCCACTTT.

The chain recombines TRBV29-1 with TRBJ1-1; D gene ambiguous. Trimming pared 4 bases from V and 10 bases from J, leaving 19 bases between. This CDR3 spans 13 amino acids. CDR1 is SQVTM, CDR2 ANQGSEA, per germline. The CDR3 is CSVGGTSLVGAFF. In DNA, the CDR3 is TGCAGCGTTGGAGGCACGTCCCTTGTAGGAGCTTTCTTT.

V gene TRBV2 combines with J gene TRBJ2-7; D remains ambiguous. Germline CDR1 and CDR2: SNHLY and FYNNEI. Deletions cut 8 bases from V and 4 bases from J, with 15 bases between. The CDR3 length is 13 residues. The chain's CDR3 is CASARTSWYEQYF. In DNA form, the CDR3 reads TGTGCCAGCGCGAGAACCTCCTGGTACGAGCAGTACTTC.

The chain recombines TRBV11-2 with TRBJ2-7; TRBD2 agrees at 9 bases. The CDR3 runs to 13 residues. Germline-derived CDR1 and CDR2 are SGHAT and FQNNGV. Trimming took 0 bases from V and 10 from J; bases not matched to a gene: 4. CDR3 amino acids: CASSLEGAGGQYF. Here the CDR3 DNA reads TGTGCCAGCAGCTTAGAAGGAGCGGGGGGACAGTACTTC.

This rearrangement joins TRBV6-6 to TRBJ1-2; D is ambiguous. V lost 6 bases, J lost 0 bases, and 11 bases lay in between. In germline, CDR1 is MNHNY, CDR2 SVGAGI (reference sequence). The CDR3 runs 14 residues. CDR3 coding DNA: TGTGCCAGCAGCGGGATGGCTTCTAACTATGGCTACACCTTC. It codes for CASSGMASNYGYTF.

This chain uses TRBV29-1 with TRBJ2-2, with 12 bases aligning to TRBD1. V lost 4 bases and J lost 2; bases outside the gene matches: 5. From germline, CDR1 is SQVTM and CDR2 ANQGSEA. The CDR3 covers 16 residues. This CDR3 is CSVGVGQGANTGELFF. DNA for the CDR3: TGCAGCGTTGGGGTGGGACAGGGGGCTAACACCGGGGAGCTGTTTTTT.

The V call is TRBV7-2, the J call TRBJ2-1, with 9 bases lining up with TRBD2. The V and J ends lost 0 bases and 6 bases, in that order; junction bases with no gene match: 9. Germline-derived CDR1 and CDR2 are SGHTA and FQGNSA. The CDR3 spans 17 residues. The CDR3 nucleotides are TGTGCCAGCAGCTTAGCGTCTCGCGGGGGGGCTAGCAATGAGCAGTTCTTC. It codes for CASSLASRGGASNEQFF.